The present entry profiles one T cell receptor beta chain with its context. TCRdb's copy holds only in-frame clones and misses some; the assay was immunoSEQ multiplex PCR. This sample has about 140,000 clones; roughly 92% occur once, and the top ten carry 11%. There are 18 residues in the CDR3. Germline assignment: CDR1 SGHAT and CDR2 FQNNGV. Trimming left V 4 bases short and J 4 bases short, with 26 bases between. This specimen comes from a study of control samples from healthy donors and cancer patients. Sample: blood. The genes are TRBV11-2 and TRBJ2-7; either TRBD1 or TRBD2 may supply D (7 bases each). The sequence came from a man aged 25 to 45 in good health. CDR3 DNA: TGTGCCAGCAGCTCAAATAGGGGGCGGACTAGTGCAGATTACGAGCAGTACTTC. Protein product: CASSSNRGRTSADYEQYF.